This passage covers 32 T cell receptor beta chains from one sample sequenced in a study of blood T cell repertoires in COVID-19. TCRdb's table, derived via immunoSEQ multiplex PCR, lists solely in-frame clones and lacks some. The table has about 300,000 clones, just over 90% seen once. The sample taken for sequencing was peripheral blood. The receptors derive from a woman aged 25-40 years with COVID-19, enrolled during active disease.

The chain has TRBV7-9 and TRBJ1-1, with 7 bases fitting TRBD1. Per germline, CDR1 SEHNR and CDR2 FQNEAQ (reference sequence). V was clipped by 4 bases and J by 0 bases; unmatched bases: 8. CDR3 size: 16 residues. DNA for the CDR3: TGTGCCAGCAGCTCAGACAGGGCGACCATGAACACTGAAGCTTTCTTT. Its translation: CASSSDRATMNTEAFF.

This sequence joins TRBV6-1 and TRBJ2-7, with D perhaps matching TRBD1 (6 bases). V lost 0 bases, J lost 5 bases, and 14 bases lay in between. The CDR3 runs 15 residues. CDR1 is MNHNS, CDR2 SASEGT, per germline. The CDR3 loop reads CASSEAWQGRDEQYF. Here the CDR3 DNA reads TGTGCCAGCAGTGAAGCTTGGCAGGGGCGCGACGAGCAGTACTTC.

The chain uses TRBV5-1 and TRBJ1-1; D is undetermined. The V and J ends lost 2 bases and 1 base respectively, with 15 bases between them. This CDR3 is built from 16 residues. Germline V gives CDR1 SGHRS, CDR2 YFSETQ. The DNA of the CDR3 is TGCGCCAGCAGCTTAAAAGTAGGAGAACCGAACACTGAAGCTTTCTTT. It translates to CASSLKVGEPNTEAFF.

CDR3 nucleotide sequence: TGCGCCAGCAGTACGCAGGGGAGGGAAGGTTCACCCCTCCACTTT. Its protein product is CASSTQGREGSPLHF. The J gene is TRBJ1-6, the V gene TRBV10-2, with D perhaps TRBD1 (6 bases). The length of the CDR3 is 15 residues. The germline CDR1 and CDR2 sequences are WSHSY and SAAADI. Trimming shortened V by 5 bases and J by 9 bases, and 17 bases separated the two germline ends.

V gene TRBV2 combines with J gene TRBJ2-2, with 12 positions matching TRBD2. V lost 4 bases and J lost 6; bases outside the gene matches: 3. Germline CDR1 is SNHLY and CDR2 is FYNNEI. CDR3 size: 15 residues. The CDR3 region is CASSATSGRPGELFF. CDR3 coding DNA: TGTGCCAGCAGTGCGACTAGCGGGAGACCCGGGGAGCTGTTTTTT.

The rearrangement uses TRBV19 and TRBJ1-1; 7 bases match TRBD1. The germline V gene encodes CDR1 LNHDA and CDR2 SQIVND (reference sequence). The CDR3 runs to 13 residues. Trimming removed 5 bases from V and 3 bases from J; junction bases left unmatched: 3. The CDR3 nucleotides are TGTGCCAGTAGTGGGCAGGGGGACACTGAAGCTTTCTTT. Its translation: CASSGQGDTEAFF.

This CDR3 reads CASSSPYQPQHF. In nucleotides, the CDR3 is TGTGCCAGCAGCTCTCCTTATCAGCCCCAGCATTTT. The genes are TRBV7-8 and TRBJ1-5; D gene uncertain. This CDR3 is 12 amino acids long. The germline V gene has CDR1 SGHVS and CDR2 FQNEAQ. Between the trimmed V and J ends, which lost 4 bases and 5 bases, there was a span of 6 bases.

The chain is built from TRBV9 and TRBJ2-1, with 8 bases identical to TRBD1. The length of the CDR3 is 15 residues. V was clipped by 0 bases and J by 8 bases; unmatched bases: 7. In germline, CDR1 is SGDLS, CDR2 YYNGEE. The CDR3 DNA is TGTGCCAGCAGCGTAGAGGGCAGGGGGCATGATGAGCAGTTCTTC. This sequence encodes CASSVEGRGHDEQFF.

The gene calls are TRBV12-3 or TRBV12-4 and TRBJ2-7, with D possibly matching TRBD1 (5 bases). V was cut by 6 bases and J by 6 bases, with 9 bases left in between. This CDR3 comprises 11 residues. This CDR3 is CASSRVGEQYF. The CDR3 bases are TGTGCCAGCAGCAGGGTGGGCGAGCAGTACTTC.

J is TRBJ1-6 and V is TRBV19; TRBD1 matches at 10 bases. V was pared by 5 bases and J by 9 bases, with 4 bases of the junction left unmatched. CDR3 size: 14 residues. Germline V gene lookup returns CDR1 LNHDA and CDR2 SQIVND (reference sequence). Here the CDR3 reads CASSSRDRGSPLHF. DNA for the CDR3: TGTGCCAGTAGTTCCCGGGACAGGGGTTCACCCCTCCACTTT.

The chain employs TRBV7-2 and TRBJ1-1, with D maybe TRBD1 (6 bases). CDR3 length: 13 residues. Germline assignment: CDR1 SGHTA and CDR2 FQGNSA. V dropped 1 base and J dropped 4 bases, with 7 bases sitting between them. The CDR3 sequence: CASSLEQGTEAFF. The CDR3 coding sequence is TGTGCCAGCAGCTTAGAACAGGGCACTGAAGCTTTCTTT.

The rearrangement uses TRBV5-1 and TRBJ1-5; 9 positions match TRBD1. From germline, CDR1 is SGHRS and CDR2 YFSETQ. This CDR3 is built from 15 residues. Trimming removed 4 bases from V and 5 bases from J; junction bases left unmatched: 7. This chain's CDR3 is CASSLTGGEYQPQHF. The CDR3 nucleotides are TGCGCCAGCAGCCTCACAGGGGGCGAATATCAGCCCCAGCATTTT.

This clone came up a few times. The genes are TRBV3-1 (or the pseudogene TRBV3-2) and TRBJ2-1; 10 bases agree with TRBD2. Germline assignment: CDR1 LGHDT and CDR2 YNNKEL (reference sequence). The junction had 12 bases not matched to a gene; V was cut back by 4 bases and J by 6 bases. This CDR3 is 17 amino acids long. This CDR3 is CASSRIGAGGESNEQFF. In DNA form, the CDR3 reads TGTGCCAGCAGCCGCATTGGAGCGGGAGGGGAATCCAATGAGCAGTTCTTC.

This chain uses TRBV6-1 with TRBJ2-7; 9 bases align to TRBD1. The CDR3 has 15 amino acids. Germline loops: CDR1 MNHNS, CDR2 SASEGT. J gave up 1 base and V 3 bases, and 4 bases lay outside the gene matches. The CDR3 DNA reads as TGTGCCAGCAGTGAGAGGGACAGGGAATCCTACGAGCAGTACTTC. Amino acid sequence: CASSERDRESYEQYF.

The chain combines TRBV6-5 with TRBJ2-7; 8 nucleotides align to TRBD2. CDR1 and CDR2 (germline): MNHEY, SVGAGI. The V and J ends lost 2 bases and 6 bases, in that order; junction bases with no gene match: 6. The CDR3 loop spans 14 amino acids. CDR3 amino acids: CASSYGTSAGEQYF. As DNA, the CDR3 is TGTGCCAGCAGTTACGGGACTAGTGCCGGCGAGCAGTACTTC.

V usage is TRBV28 and J usage is TRBJ2-7; D not resolved. Per the germline V gene, CDR1 is MDHEN and CDR2 is SYDVKM. The length of the CDR3 is 14 residues. The V end lost 1 base, the J end lost 1 base, and 8 bases lay between the germline ends. The CDR3 loop is CASSLSVNSYEQYF. In DNA, the CDR3 is TGTGCCAGCAGTTTATCAGTAAATTCCTACGAGCAGTACTTC.

This sequence joins TRBV10-1 and TRBJ2-3, with 10 bases fitting TRBD2. Per the germline V gene, CDR1 is WNHNN and CDR2 is SYGVQD (reference sequence). V trimming: 6 bases; J trimming: 1 base; junction bases outside the gene matches: 4. The CDR3 is 15 amino acids. The CDR3 sequence: CASRLGTSGTDTQYF. The CDR3 DNA reads TGCGCCAGCAGGCTCGGGACTAGCGGCACAGATACGCAGTATTTT.

This chain joins TRBV20-1 and TRBJ2-5; 8 bases line up with TRBD2. Germline V CDR1 and CDR2: DFQATT, SNEGSKA (reference sequence). Germline trimming cut 8 bases from V and 5 bases from J; bases unmatched to any gene: 4. CDR3 size: 11 residues. Here the CDR3 reads CSRAGDETQYF. The CDR3 DNA reads TGCAGTCGAGCGGGAGATGAGACCCAGTACTTC.

This sequence joins TRBV18 and TRBJ2-2; 7 bases match TRBD2. Trimming cost V 1 base and J 3 bases; bases outside gene matches: 5. Germline lookup yields CDR1 KGHSH and CDR2 LQKENI. This CDR3 region has 16 residues. The chain's CDR3 is CASSPRLAEDTGELFF. CDR3 DNA sequence: TGTGCCAGCTCACCACGACTAGCAGAAGACACCGGGGAGCTGTTTTTT.

There are a few counts of this clone. This chain uses TRBV2 with TRBJ1-5, with D possibly TRBD1 on 6 matching bases. The CDR3 length is 15 residues. V dropped 7 bases and J dropped 1 base, with 14 bases sitting between them. Germline assignment: CDR1 SNHLY and CDR2 FYNNEI. CDR3 DNA sequence: TGTGCCAGCAAATCCGGGACAAACAGCAATCAGCCCCAGCATTTT. Translating it yields CASKSGTNSNQPQHF.

The chain carries TRBV7-2 and TRBJ1-2; 8 bases are shared with TRBD1. The CDR3 is made up of 15 amino acids. CDR1 and CDR2 from the germline V gene are SGHTA and FQGNSA. V trimming: 5 bases; J trimming: 4 bases; junction bases outside the gene matches: 9. The CDR3 loop is CASSPNPGTGYGYTF. DNA for the CDR3: TGTGCCAGCAGCCCGAACCCCGGGACAGGCTATGGCTACACCTTC.

The rearrangement joins TRBV5-1 to TRBJ2-7, with 8 bases fitting TRBD2. Germline CDR1 is SGHRS and CDR2 is YFSETQ. With V trimmed by 1 base and J by 1 base, 7 bases remained unmatched. This CDR3 has 16 amino acids. The CDR3 DNA reads TGCGCCAGCAGCTTGCGAACTAGCGGCCTATCCTACGAGCAGTACTTC. Encoded protein: CASSLRTSGLSYEQYF.

The rearrangement links TRBV11-2 to TRBJ2-2; 8 positions match TRBD1. The CDR3 sequence is 16 residues long. Germline CDR1 SGHAT, CDR2 FQNNGV. V shed 6 bases and J 1 base; nucleotides not matched to a gene: 7. The CDR3 protein is CASRPAGTGNTGELFF. Here the CDR3 DNA reads TGTGCCAGCAGGCCCGCCGGGACAGGGAACACCGGGGAGCTGTTTTTT.

The gene calls are TRBV4-2 and TRBJ2-1; 12 bases are a match to TRBD2. This CDR3 has 15 residues. Germline V lookup: CDR1 LGHNA, CDR2 YNFKEQ. With 2 bases clipped from V and 5 bases from J, the junction kept 1 base outside the gene matches. For the CDR3, the DNA is TGTGCCAGCAGCCAACTAGCGGGAGGGAACAATGAGCAGTTCTTC. This translates into CASSQLAGGNNEQFF.

The chain carries TRBV10-3 and TRBJ1-4; D uncertain. V was pared by 2 bases and J by 8 bases, with 15 bases between. The germline V gene encodes CDR1 ENHRY and CDR2 SYGVKD. The CDR3 is made up of 15 amino acids. CDR3 residues: CAISEGGSLDEKLFF. CDR3 bases: TGTGCCATCAGTGAGGGAGGGAGTCTTGACGAAAAACTGTTTTTT.

V gene TRBV28 combines with J gene TRBJ1-1; no clear D. Trimming took off 2 bases at V and 1 base at J, with 11 bases between the two ends. Per the germline V gene, CDR1 is MDHEN and CDR2 is SYDVKM. The CDR3 is 15 residues long. CDR3 region: CASSLIPRGNTEAFF. The CDR3 DNA follows: TGTGCCAGCAGTTTAATTCCTCGGGGGAACACTGAAGCTTTCTTT.

The rearrangement joins TRBV30 to TRBJ1-5; the D is unclear. Trimming took off 7 bases at V and 2 bases at J, with 9 bases between the two ends. Germline V gene data show CDR1 as GTSNPN and CDR2 as SVGIG (reference sequence). The CDR3 loop spans 12 amino acids. As DNA, the CDR3 is TGTGCCTTCTCCCCAGGCAATCAGCCCCAGCATTTT. Translating gives CAFSPGNQPQHF.

V usage is TRBV16 and J usage is TRBJ2-7; TRBD1 agrees at 7 bases. Trimming took 3 bases from V and 3 from J; bases not matched to a gene: 5. The CDR3 sequence is 14 residues long. Germline V CDR1 and CDR2: KGHSY, FQNENV. In DNA, the CDR3 is TGTGCCAGCAGCCACTGGGACAGAATCTACGAGCAGTACTTC. It encodes CASSHWDRIYEQYF.

The chain uses TRBV6-4 and TRBJ2-7, with 7 positions matching TRBD2. Looked up from germline, CDR1 is MRHNA and CDR2 is SNTAGT. This CDR3 region has 15 residues. Germline trimming cut 4 bases from V and 5 bases from J; bases unmatched to any gene: 11. CDR3 DNA: TGTGCCAGCAGTGGAGGGGCGGGAGAGGACGACGAGCAGTACTTC. It encodes CASSGGAGEDDEQYF.

The rearrangement joins TRBV15 to TRBJ2-1, with D hard to call. The ends were cut back, 1 base at V and 8 bases at J, with 12 bases in the middle. From germline, CDR1 is LNHNV and CDR2 YYDKDF (reference sequence). There are 14 residues in the CDR3. The CDR3 region is CATSRVPSTDEQFF. The CDR3 DNA reads TGTGCCACCAGCAGAGTGCCCTCTACCGATGAGCAGTTCTTC.

The chain has TRBV6-5 and TRBJ1-1; weak D call: TRBD1 (6 bases). Trimming removed 6 bases at V and 2 bases at J, with 7 bases between. From germline, CDR1 is MNHEY and CDR2 SVGAGI. The CDR3 spans 12 residues. CDR3 nucleotides: TGTGCCAGCAGGACAGGAAACACTGAAGCTTTCTTT. Its protein product is CASRTGNTEAFF.

The chain recombines TRBV5-1 with TRBJ1-1; TRBD1 might be the D (6 bases). V was trimmed by 7 bases and J by 3 bases, leaving 16 bases between them. The germline V gene encodes CDR1 SGHRS and CDR2 YFSETQ. The CDR3 is 14 amino acids. The CDR3 bases are TGCGCCAGCGCTAGAGGGGAGGGGGACACTGAAGCTTTCTTT. Its protein is CASARGEGDTEAFF.